This paragraph reports one T cell receptor beta chain. These data are taken from a study of blood T cell repertoires in COVID-19. Germline-derived CDR1 and CDR2 are LGHNA and YSLEER. V shed 4 bases and J 5 bases; nucleotides not matched to a gene: 3. The CDR3 runs 14 residues. Original analysis: Estimation of nucleated cell counts relied on the amplification of reference gene primers. The repertoire was sequenced with immunoSEQ multiplex PCR; TCRdb's copy has only in-frame clones and lacks some. That table is the source of V, J and clone size, and D and trimming were worked out from the DNA. Among around 190,000 clones listed, 86% were seen once.

This chain uses TRBV4-3 with TRBJ2-5; 11 bases match TRBD1. The receptor comes from a man between 70 and 80 years old with active or convalescent COVID-19. Sequences were obtained from peripheral blood. In DNA, the CDR3 is TGCGCCAGCAGCCTAGGGACAGGGGGGGAGACCCAGTACTTC. Translation: CASSLGTGGETQYF.